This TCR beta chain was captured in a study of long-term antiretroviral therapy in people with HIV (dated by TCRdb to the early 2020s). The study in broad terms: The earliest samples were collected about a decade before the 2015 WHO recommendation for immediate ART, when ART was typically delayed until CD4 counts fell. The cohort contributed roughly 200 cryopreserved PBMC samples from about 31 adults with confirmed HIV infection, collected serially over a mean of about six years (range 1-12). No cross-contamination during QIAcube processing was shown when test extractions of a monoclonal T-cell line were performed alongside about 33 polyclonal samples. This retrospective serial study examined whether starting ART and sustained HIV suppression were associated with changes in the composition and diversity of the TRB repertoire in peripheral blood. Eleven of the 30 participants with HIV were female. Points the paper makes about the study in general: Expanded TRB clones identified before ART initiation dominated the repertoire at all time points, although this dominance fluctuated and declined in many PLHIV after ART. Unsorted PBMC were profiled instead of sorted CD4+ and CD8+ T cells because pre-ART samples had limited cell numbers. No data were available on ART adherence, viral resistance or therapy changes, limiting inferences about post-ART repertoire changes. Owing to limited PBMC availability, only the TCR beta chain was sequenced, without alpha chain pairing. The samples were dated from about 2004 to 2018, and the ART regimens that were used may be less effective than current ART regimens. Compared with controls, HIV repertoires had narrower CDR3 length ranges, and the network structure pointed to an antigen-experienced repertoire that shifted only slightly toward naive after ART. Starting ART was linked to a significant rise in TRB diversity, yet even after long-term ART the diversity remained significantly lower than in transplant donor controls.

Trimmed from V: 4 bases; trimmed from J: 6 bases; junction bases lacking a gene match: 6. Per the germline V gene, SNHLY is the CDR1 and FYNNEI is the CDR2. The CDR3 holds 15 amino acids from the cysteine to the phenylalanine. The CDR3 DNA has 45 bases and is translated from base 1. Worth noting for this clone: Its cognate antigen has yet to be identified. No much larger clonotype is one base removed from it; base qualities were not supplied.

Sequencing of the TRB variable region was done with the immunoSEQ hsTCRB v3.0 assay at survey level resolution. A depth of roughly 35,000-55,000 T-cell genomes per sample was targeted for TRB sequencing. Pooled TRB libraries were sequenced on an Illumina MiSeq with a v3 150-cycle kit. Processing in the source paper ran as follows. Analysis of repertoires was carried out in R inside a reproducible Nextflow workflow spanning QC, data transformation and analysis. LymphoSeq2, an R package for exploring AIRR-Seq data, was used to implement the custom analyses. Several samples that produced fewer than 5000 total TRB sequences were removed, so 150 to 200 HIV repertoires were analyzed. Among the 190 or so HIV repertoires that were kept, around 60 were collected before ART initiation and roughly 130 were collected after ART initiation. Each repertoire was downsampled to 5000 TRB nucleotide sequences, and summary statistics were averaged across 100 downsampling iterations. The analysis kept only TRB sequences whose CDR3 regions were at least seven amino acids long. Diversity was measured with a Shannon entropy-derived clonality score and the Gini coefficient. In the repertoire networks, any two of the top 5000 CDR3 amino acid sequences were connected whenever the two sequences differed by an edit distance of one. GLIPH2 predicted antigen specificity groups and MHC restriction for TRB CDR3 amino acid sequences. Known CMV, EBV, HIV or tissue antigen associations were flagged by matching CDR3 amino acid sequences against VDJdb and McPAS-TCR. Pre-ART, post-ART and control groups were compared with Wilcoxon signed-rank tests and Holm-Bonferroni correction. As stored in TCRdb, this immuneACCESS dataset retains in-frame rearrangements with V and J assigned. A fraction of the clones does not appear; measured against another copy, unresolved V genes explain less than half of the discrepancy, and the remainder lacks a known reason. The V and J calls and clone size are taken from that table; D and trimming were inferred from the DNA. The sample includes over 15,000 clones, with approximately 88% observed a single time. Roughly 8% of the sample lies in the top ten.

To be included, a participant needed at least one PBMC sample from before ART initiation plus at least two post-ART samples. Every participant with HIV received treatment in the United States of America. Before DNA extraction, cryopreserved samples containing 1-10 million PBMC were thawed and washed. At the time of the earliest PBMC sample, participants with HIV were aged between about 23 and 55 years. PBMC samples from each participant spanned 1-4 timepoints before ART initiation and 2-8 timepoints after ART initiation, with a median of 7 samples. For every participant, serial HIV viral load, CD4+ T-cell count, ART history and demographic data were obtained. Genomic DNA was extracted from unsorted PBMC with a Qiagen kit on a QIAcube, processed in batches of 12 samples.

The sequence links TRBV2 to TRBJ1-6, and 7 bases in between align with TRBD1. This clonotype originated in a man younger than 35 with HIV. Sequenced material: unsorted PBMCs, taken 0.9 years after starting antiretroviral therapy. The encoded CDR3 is CASSAGTVTNSPLHF. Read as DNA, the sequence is TGTGCCAGCAGTGCCGGGACAGTAACTAATTCACCCCTCCACTTT.